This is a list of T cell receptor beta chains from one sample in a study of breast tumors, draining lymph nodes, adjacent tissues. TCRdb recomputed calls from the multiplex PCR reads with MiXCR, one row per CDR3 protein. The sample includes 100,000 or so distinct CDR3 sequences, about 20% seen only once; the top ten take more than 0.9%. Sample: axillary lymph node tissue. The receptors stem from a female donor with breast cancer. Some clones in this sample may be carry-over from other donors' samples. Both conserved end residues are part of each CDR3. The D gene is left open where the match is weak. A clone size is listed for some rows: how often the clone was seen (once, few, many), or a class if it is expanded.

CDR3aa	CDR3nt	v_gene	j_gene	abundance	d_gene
CASSAGLAGGVFSRGVNDEQYF	TGTGCCAGCAGCGCGGGACTAGCGGGAGGGGTTTTCTCTAGGGGGGTGAATGACGAGCAGTACTTC	TRBV7-8	TRBJ2-7	many	TRBD2
CASSLGGGRAGRTYEQYF	TGTGCCAGCAGCTTAGGGGGGGGTCGAGCGGGACGTACCTACGAGCAGTACTTC	TRBV11-2	TRBJ2-7	many	TRBD2
CAITQRGGNYGYTF	TGTGCCATCACCCAACGCGGGGGGAACTATGGCTACACCTTC	TRBV10-3	TRBJ1-2	-	-
CSAREEANTEAFF	TGCAGTGCTAGAGAGGAGGCAAACACTGAAGCTTTCTTT	TRBV20-1	TRBJ1-1	-	-
CASRPGGSGEKLFF	TGTGCCAGCAGGCCGGGGGGGTCCGGTGAAAAACTGTTTTTT	TRBV6-1	TRBJ1-4	few	-
CATSDWRSNQPQHF	TGTGCCACCAGTGACTGGCGGAGCAATCAGCCCCAGCATTTT	TRBV24-1	TRBJ1-5	-	-
CASSPGQGHLYEQYF	TGTGCCAGCAGTCCGGGACAGGGACATCTCTACGAGCAGTACTTC	TRBV6-1	TRBJ2-7	-	TRBD1
CASSLLAGDGTQYF	TGTGCCAGCAGTTTACTAGCGGGAGACGGTACGCAGTATTTT	TRBV28	TRBJ2-3	-	TRBD2
CASSQDVLGAQETQYF	TGCGCCAGCAGCCAAGATGTTTTGGGGGCCCAAGAGACCCAGTACTTC	TRBV4-1	TRBJ2-5	many	-
CASSVGVWSYEQYF	TGTGCCAGCAGTGTCGGGGTTTGGTCCTACGAGCAGTACTTC	TRBV6-1	TRBJ2-7	many	-
CSARLSEGVGKNIQYF	TGCAGTGCTAGATTATCAGAGGGCGTAGGCAAAAACATTCAGTACTTC	TRBV20-1	TRBJ2-4	-	-
CASSKGTGTAGRQETQYF	TGCGCCAGCAGCAAGGGGACAGGGACAGCGGGTCGACAAGAGACCCAGTACTTC	TRBV5-1	TRBJ2-5	many	TRBD1
CATSDSRVATNEKLFF	TGTGCCACCAGTGATTCCAGAGTTGCAACTAATGAAAAACTGTTTTTT	TRBV24-1	TRBJ1-4	many	-
CASSTTGASNQPQHF	TGTGCCAGTAGTACCACAGGGGCAAGCAATCAGCCCCAGCATTTT	TRBV19	TRBJ1-5	many	TRBD1
CASSRSTSGSHEQYF	TGTGCCAGCAGCCGAAGTACTAGCGGGAGCCACGAGCAGTACTTC	TRBV7-9	TRBJ2-7	many	TRBD2
CAWIGDGGYNEQFF	TGTGCCTGGATAGGGGACGGAGGGTACAATGAGCAGTTCTTC	TRBV30	TRBJ2-1	few	-
CASSPPTESTGELFF	TGTGCCAGCAGCCCGCCGACAGAGTCCACCGGGGAGCTGTTTTTT	TRBV7-8	TRBJ2-2	many	-
CASSRLGTANEQYF	TGTGCCAGCAGCCGCCTGGGCACGGCCAACGAGCAGTACTTC	TRBV7-9	TRBJ2-7	many	-
CASSQEVGQGNQPQHF	TGTGCCAGCAGCCAAGAAGTGGGGCAGGGAAATCAGCCCCAGCATTTT	TRBV3-1	TRBJ1-5	-	-
CASSVLGLRNEQFF	TGTGCCAGCAGCGTACTGGGACTCAGAAATGAGCAGTTCTTC	TRBV9	TRBJ2-1	many	-
CSAIRNQNTEAFF	TGCAGTGCTATCCGGAACCAGAACACTGAAGCTTTCTTT	TRBV20-1	TRBJ1-1	-	-
CATSGTGIGEQYF	TGTGCCACGTCCGGGACAGGGATCGGCGAGCAGTACTTC	TRBV24-1	TRBJ2-7	many	TRBD1
CASSSGTSLYF	TGTGCCAGCAGTTCGGGGACTAGTCTGTACTTC	TRBV28	TRBJ2-7	-	TRBD2
CAISASLLGDSTDTQYF	TGTGCCATCAGTGCAAGTCTCTTGGGCGATAGCACAGATACGCAGTATTTT	TRBV10-3	TRBJ2-3	many	-
CASRVRGTGSYEQYF	TGCGCCAGCAGAGTGAGGGGGACAGGGTCCTACGAGCAGTACTTC	TRBV10-2	TRBJ2-7	many	TRBD1
CASSLRSGFGGANVLTF	TGTGCCAGCAGCTTAAGGTCAGGGTTCGGAGGGGCCAACGTCCTGACTTTC	TRBV11-3	TRBJ2-6	many	-
CASQTGTEKLFF	TGTGCCAGTCAAACCGGGACAGAAAAACTGTTTTTT	TRBV2	TRBJ1-4	many	-
CASSGGQGRTDTQYF	TGTGCCAGCAGCGGGGGACAGGGTCGCACAGATACGCAGTATTTT	TRBV7-6	TRBJ2-3	many	TRBD1
CASSIGVGQGQYEQYF	TGTGCCAGTAGTATAGGAGTGGGACAGGGCCAATACGAGCAGTACTTC	TRBV19	TRBJ2-7	many	TRBD1
CASSAGTSSATDTQYF	TGTGCCAGCAGCGCAGGGACTAGCAGTGCCACAGATACGCAGTATTTT	TRBV7-9	TRBJ2-3	-	TRBD2
CASSRGLETQYF	TGTGCCAGCAGCCGGGGACTGGAGACCCAGTACTTC	TRBV5-4	TRBJ2-5	-	-
CASSETGISTDTQYF	TGTGCCAGCAGTGAAACAGGGATTAGCACAGATACGCAGTATTTT	TRBV9	TRBJ2-3	many	-
CASSWGTDTDQPQHF	TGCGCCAGCAGCTGGGGGACGGACACTGATCAGCCCCAGCATTTT	TRBV5-1	TRBJ1-5	-	-
CSARNLMRVSYNEQFF	TGCAGTGCTAGAAATTTGATGCGGGTTTCCTACAATGAGCAGTTCTTC	TRBV20-1	TRBJ2-1	many	-
CASSVSRTDTQYF	TGTGCCAGCAGCGTAAGCAGGACAGATACGCAGTATTTT	TRBV9	TRBJ2-3	many	-
CASTAGGNEQFF	TGTGCCAGCACAGCAGGGGGGAATGAGCAGTTCTTC	TRBV13	TRBJ2-1	many	-
CSVQGGAPGELFF	TGCAGCGTCCAAGGGGGGGCCCCCGGGGAGCTGTTTTTT	TRBV29-1	TRBJ2-2	-	-
CSVEKAGGRHEQYF	TGCAGCGTTGAAAAAGCGGGGGGGCGACACGAGCAGTACTTC	TRBV29-1	TRBJ2-7	many	TRBD2
CAISPGLAGGTYNEQFF	TGTGCCATCAGTCCCGGACTAGCGGGAGGAACCTACAATGAGCAGTTCTTC	TRBV10-3	TRBJ2-1	many	TRBD2
CSAIRSLSNQPQHF	TGCAGTGCTATTCGTAGTCTCAGCAATCAGCCCCAGCATTTT	TRBV20-1	TRBJ1-5	many	-
CASSEFNPDRAYGYTF	TGCGCCAGCAGTGAGTTTAATCCGGACAGGGCCTATGGCTACACCTTC	TRBV10-2	TRBJ1-2	many	TRBD1
CASSYAGYQETQYF	TGTGCCAGCAGTTACGCGGGGTACCAAGAGACCCAGTACTTC	TRBV6-6	TRBJ2-5	many	-
CASSFFGHITDTQYF	TGTGCCAGCAGTTTTTTCGGCCACATCACAGATACGCAGTATTTT	TRBV12-3/TRBV12-4	TRBJ2-3	many	-
CASSSKYLGEKLFF	TGTGCCAGCAGTTCTAAGTACTTGGGGGAAAAACTGTTTTTT	TRBV27	TRBJ1-4	-	-
CATAQIGTGELFF	TGTGCGACGGCCCAGATAGGGACCGGGGAGCTGTTTTTT	TRBV5-6	TRBJ2-2	few	-
CASSLLTEQFF	TGTGCCAGCAGTTTACTAACAGAGCAGTTCTTC	TRBV12-3/TRBV12-4	TRBJ2-1	many	-
CASSRLIDPDRLGTQYF	TGTGCCAGCAGCCGACTGATTGATCCAGACCGACTGGGGACCCAGTACTTC	TRBV11-2	TRBJ2-5	-	-
CASESGWGTDTQYF	TGTGCCAGTGAATCAGGGTGGGGGACAGATACGCAGTATTTT	TRBV19	TRBJ2-3	many	-
CASSPDRGRTYEQYF	TGTGCCAGCAGCCCCGACAGGGGGCGTACCTACGAGCAGTACTTC	TRBV3-1	TRBJ2-7	many	TRBD1
CASSLGTGGGNSNQPQHF	TGTGCCAGCAGCTTAGGGACAGGGGGGGGTAATAGCAATCAGCCCCAGCATTTT	TRBV11-2	TRBJ1-5	many	TRBD1
CASSSTLAGIRNEQFF	TGCGCCAGCAGCTCAACACTAGCGGGAATTCGTAATGAGCAGTTCTTC	TRBV5-1	TRBJ2-1	many	TRBD2
CASSRTSGGNTDTQYF	TGTGCCAGCAGTCGGACTAGCGGGGGAAACACAGATACGCAGTATTTT	TRBV25-1	TRBJ2-3	many	TRBD2
CASSLSNSNSPLHF	TGTGCCAGTAGCCTATCGAACTCAAATTCACCCCTCCACTTT	TRBV19	TRBJ1-6	many	-
CASSRSSSTETQYF	TGTGCCAGCAGCCGATCTAGTTCAACGGAGACCCAGTACTTC	TRBV12-3/TRBV12-4	TRBJ2-5	many	-
CASSYTGGANYGYTF	TGTGCCAGCAGTTATACAGGGGGCGCAAACTATGGCTACACCTTC	TRBV6-1	TRBJ1-2	many	TRBD1
CASSQDPYGRPGTQYF	TGCGCCAGCAGCCAAGATCCATACGGGAGACCAGGTACGCAGTATTTT	TRBV4-1	TRBJ2-3	many	-
CASSSGAYQETQYF	TGTGCCAGCAGCTCCGGGGCGTACCAAGAGACCCAGTACTTC	TRBV7-9	TRBJ2-5	-	-
CASSLDADWSTGELFF	TGCGCCAGCAGCTTGGATGCCGATTGGTCCACCGGGGAGCTGTTTTTT	TRBV5-1	TRBJ2-2	many	-
CASSLDRTSGCSGANVLTF	TGTGCCAGCAGCTTAGATCGTACTAGCGGATGCTCTGGGGCCAACGTCCTGACTTTC	TRBV11-3	TRBJ2-6	few	TRBD2